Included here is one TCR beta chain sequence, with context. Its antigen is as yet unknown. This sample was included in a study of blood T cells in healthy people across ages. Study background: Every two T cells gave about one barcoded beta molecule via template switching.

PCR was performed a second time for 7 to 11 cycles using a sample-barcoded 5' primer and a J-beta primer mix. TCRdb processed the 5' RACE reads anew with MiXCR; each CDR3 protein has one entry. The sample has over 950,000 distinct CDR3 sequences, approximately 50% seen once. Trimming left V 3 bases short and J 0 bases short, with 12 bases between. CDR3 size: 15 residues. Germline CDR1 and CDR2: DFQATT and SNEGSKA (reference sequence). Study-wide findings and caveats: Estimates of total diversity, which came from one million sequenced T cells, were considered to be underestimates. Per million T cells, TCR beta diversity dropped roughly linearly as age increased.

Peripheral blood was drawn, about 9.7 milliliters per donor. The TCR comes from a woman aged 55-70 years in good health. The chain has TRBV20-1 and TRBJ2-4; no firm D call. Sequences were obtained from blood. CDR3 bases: TGCAGTGCTAGCAGTAGCCTAACAGCCAAAAACATTCAGTACTTC. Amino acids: CSASSSLTAKNIQYF.